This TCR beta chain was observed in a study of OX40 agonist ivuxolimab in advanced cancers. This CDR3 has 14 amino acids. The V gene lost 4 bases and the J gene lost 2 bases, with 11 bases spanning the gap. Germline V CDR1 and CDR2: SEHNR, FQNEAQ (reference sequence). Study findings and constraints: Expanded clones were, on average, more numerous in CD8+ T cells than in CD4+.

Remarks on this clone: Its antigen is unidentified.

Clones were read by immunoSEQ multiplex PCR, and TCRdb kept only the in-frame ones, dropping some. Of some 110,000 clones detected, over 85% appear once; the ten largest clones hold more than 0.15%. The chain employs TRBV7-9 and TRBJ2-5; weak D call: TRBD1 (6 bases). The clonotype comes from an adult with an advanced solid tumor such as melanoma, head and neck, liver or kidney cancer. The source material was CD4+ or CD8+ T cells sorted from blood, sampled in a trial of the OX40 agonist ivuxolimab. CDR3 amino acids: CASSSRGSQETQYF. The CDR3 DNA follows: TGTGCCAGCAGCTCCAGGGGCTCTCAAGAGACCCAGTACTTC.